The 27 T cell receptor beta chains presented below share a single source sample, sequenced in a study of breast tumors, draining lymph nodes, adjacent tissues (dated by TCRdb to about 2016). Library preparation was by multiplex PCR. Sequencing was performed on an Illumina HiSeq 2000. In-frame beta chains were kept once TCRdb had trimmed the public reads at Q25 with fastp and called clones with MiXCR. Merged by CDR3 protein, the rows form single entries marked with the most common genes and DNA. The sample table shows 200,000 to 250,000 distinct CDR3 sequences, and less than 40% are seen once. Approximately 3.3% of the sample goes to the ten largest clones. The axillary draining lymph nodes of breast cancer patients were the source of the lymph node samples. Sequenced input: axillary lymph node tissue. The receptors derive from a female donor with breast cancer. Some clones in this sample may be carry-over from other donors' samples.

This clonotype was seen at least ten times. The chain recombines TRBV7-2 with TRBJ2-1; TRBD2 aligns across 11 bases. Germline CDR1 is SGHTA and CDR2 is FQGNSA. The trim removed 5 bases at V and 8 bases at J, leaving 11 bases unmatched. The CDR3 covers 16 residues. In DNA, the CDR3 is TGTGCCAGCAGCCCCAGGCTAGCGGGGGGCGTGGATGAGCAGTTCTTC. This gives the protein CASSPRLAGGVDEQFF. Full variable domain (remainder filled in from reference TRBV7-2 and TRBJ2-1): GAGVSQSPSNKVTEKGKDVELRCDPISGHTALYWYRQSLGQGLEFLIYFQGNSAPDKSGLPSDRFSAERTGGSVSTLTIQRTQQEDSAVYLCASSPRLAGGVDEQFFGPGTRLTVL.

This clonotype was observed at least ten times. The chain couples TRBV5-1 to TRBJ2-2, with 9 bases that match TRBD2. V trimming: 0 bases; J trimming: 5 bases; junction bases outside the gene matches: 5. Germline loops: CDR1 SGHRS, CDR2 YFSETQ. The CDR3 covers 16 residues. The CDR3 loop reads CASSLGVAGATGELFF. CDR3 nucleotide sequence: TGCGCCAGCAGCTTGGGGGTAGCGGGAGCAACCGGGGAGCTGTTTTTT.

This clonotype was counted ten times or more. This rearrangement joins TRBV15 to TRBJ2-2; D gene unclear. Germline CDR1 reads LNHNV; CDR2 reads YYDKDF (reference sequence). CDR3 size: 17 residues. V lost 0 bases and J 0 bases, leaving 11 bases between the germline ends. The CDR3 sequence: CATSRDLGYSNTGELFF. CDR3 bases: TGTGCCACCAGCAGAGATCTCGGCTACTCGAACACCGGGGAGCTGTTTTTT.

Worth noting for this clonotype: This may stem from a read error, because a much larger clone lies one nucleotide away. This chain connects TRBV2 to TRBJ2-1, with TRBD2 matching over 14 bases. There are 20 residues in the CDR3. Trimming removed 7 bases from V and 1 base from J; junction bases left unmatched: 15. Looked up from germline, CDR1 is SNHLY and CDR2 is FYNNEI. The CDR3 reads CASKSLTGTSGRRSYNEQFF. The DNA for the CDR3 is TGTGCCAGCAAGTCCTTAACCGGGACTAGCGGGAGAAGGTCCTACAATGAGCAGTTCTTC.

The sample holds many counts of this clonotype. This rearrangement joins TRBV11-2 to TRBJ2-3; 13 bases agree with TRBD2. Germline CDR1 is SGHAT and CDR2 is FQNNGV. The CDR3 covers 18 residues. With 4 bases clipped from V and 1 base from J, the junction kept 8 bases outside the gene matches. CDR3 loop: CASSSRLGLAGGTDTQYF. The DNA of the CDR3 is TGTGCCAGCAGCTCCCGACTTGGACTAGCGGGAGGCACAGATACGCAGTATTTT.

As to this clonotype: This may arise from a read error, as a much more abundant clone is one base away. The chain employs TRBV12-3 or TRBV12-4 and TRBJ1-5; possible D gene TRBD1, 5 bases. V shed 3 bases and J shed 7 bases, with 16 bases lying between them. The CDR3 has 15 amino acids. The CDR3 loop reads CASSFAWGVGQPQHF. The CDR3 coding sequence is TGTGCCAGCAGTTTCGCGTGGGGGGTTGGACAGCCCCAGCATTTT.

This clonotype was detected many times. This chain links TRBV5-1 with TRBJ1-2; D is unresolved. This CDR3 comprises 13 residues. Germline CDR1 is SGHRS and CDR2 is YFSETQ. The germline V and J ends were trimmed by 0 bases and 7 bases, with 10 bases remaining between them. In nucleotides, the CDR3 is TGCGCCAGCAGCTTGGTGTCGGGCTCTGGCTACACCTTC. Its translation: CASSLVSGSGYTF.

This chain uses TRBV19 with TRBJ2-5; 11 bases map to TRBD1. After removal of 10 bases from V and 5 bases from J, the junction contained 12 bases not matched to a gene. This CDR3 contains 15 residues. CDR1 LNHDA and CDR2 SQIVND come from the germline V gene (reference sequence). The CDR3 region has the DNA TGTGCCACCAGTGGGACAGGGGGTACTGGGGAGACCCAGTACTTC. Translation: CATSGTGGTGETQYF.

This clonotype was detected many times. The CDR3: CAWSTGTAYGYTF. CDR3 DNA sequence: TGTGCCTGGTCCACCGGGACAGCCTATGGCTACACCTTC. The chain is built from TRBV30 and TRBJ1-2; 7 nucleotides agree with TRBD1. CDR3 length: 13 residues. Germline-derived CDR1 and CDR2 are GTSNPN and SVGIG (reference sequence). The J segment lost 4 bases and the V segment lost 5 bases, leaving 7 bases of the junction unmatched.

CDR3 in amino acids: CSARAPFTNTGELFF. The CDR3 region has the DNA TGCAGTGCTAGAGCGCCCTTTACGAACACCGGGGAGCTGTTTTTT. The chain recombines TRBV20-1 with TRBJ2-2, with D hard to call. V lost 1 base to trimming and J lost 0 bases, with 9 bases between them. This CDR3 is 15 amino acids long. Germline V gene data show CDR1 as DFQATT and CDR2 as SNEGSKA (reference sequence).

This clonotype was counted at least ten times. In DNA, the CDR3 is TGTGCCAGTAATAACCCAGGGGGCGTCTATGGCTACACCTTC. Residues: CASNNPGGVYGYTF. The genes are TRBV19 and TRBJ1-2, with 8 bases matching TRBD1. CDR1 and CDR2 (germline): LNHDA, SQIVND (reference sequence). The J segment lost 4 bases and the V segment lost 7 bases, leaving 8 bases of the junction unmatched. The CDR3 extends over 14 amino acids.

The table lists this clonotype with many counts. This sequence joins TRBV4-2 and TRBJ2-7, with D unclear. CDR1 and CDR2 (germline): LGHNA, YNFKEQ. V lost 0 bases and J 3 bases, leaving 9 bases between the germline ends. The CDR3 length is 14 residues. CDR3 coding DNA: TGTGCCAGCAGCCAAGAGGAACTCAACTACGAGCAGTACTTC. This sequence encodes CASSQEELNYEQYF.

In this sample, this clonotype turned up many times. J is TRBJ2-5 and V is TRBV4-1; D might be TRBD1 (6 bases). This CDR3 is built from 14 residues. Per germline, CDR1 MGHRA and CDR2 YSYEKL. The V gene lost 2 bases and the J gene lost 5 bases, with 12 bases spanning the gap. CDR3 coding DNA: TGCGCCAGCAGCCAACTACAGGGCGCCGAGACCCAGTACTTC. Protein product: CASSQLQGAETQYF.

This clonotype has ten or more counts. The V gene is TRBV11-2, the J gene TRBJ2-7; weak D call: TRBD2 (5 bases). The V end lost 2 bases, the J end lost 3 bases, and 14 bases lay between the germline ends. There are 15 residues in the CDR3. Germline V CDR1 and CDR2: SGHAT, FQNNGV. CDR3 sequence: CASSLRLGVGYEQYF. DNA for the CDR3: TGTGCCAGCAGCTTACGCCTGGGAGTTGGCTACGAGCAGTACTTC.

Turning to this clonotype: The junction does not match germline at one end; this may be a read error. The chain links TRBV20-1 to TRBJ2-5; unclear D gene. CDR1 DFQATT and CDR2 SNEGSKA come from the germline V gene (reference sequence). There are 11 residues in the CDR3. CDR3 in DNA: TGCAGTGCTAGAGATTTACAGACCCAGTCCTTC. It translates to CSARDLQTQSF.

This clonotype came up a few times. This chain joins TRBV20-1 and TRBJ2-7, with 8 bases fitting TRBD2. Trimming at V came to 6 bases and at J to 6 bases, leaving 22 bases not matched to a gene. CDR1 is DFQATT, CDR2 SNEGSKA, per germline (reference sequence). CDR3 length: 17 amino acids. The CDR3, as DNA: TGCAGTGCCACCACCCCCGGAATAGCGGGGTTGAGTGGCGAGCAGTACTTC. Encoded protein: CSATTPGIAGLSGEQYF.

A word on this clonotype: This likely comes from a read error, as the CDR3 has no conserved phenylalanine or tryptophan at its end. The rearrangement uses TRBV18 and TRBJ2-5, with a possible D match to TRBD2 (6 bases). The ends were cut back, 4 bases at V and 1 base at J, with 13 bases in the middle. Germline V gives CDR1 KGHSH, CDR2 LQKENI. The CDR3 has 15 amino acids. CDR3 loop: CASSRDGGTQETQYL. The CDR3, as DNA: TGTGCCAGCTCACGGGACGGGGGTACCCAAGAGACCCAGTACCTC.

This clonotype was found many times. Just one base apart from a much larger clone, this may be a read error. The DNA is left out, because the CDR3 cannot be placed on it with certainty; the CDR3 is given as TCRdb lists it. The chain joins TRBV7-2 to TRBJ2-6. Germline V gene lookup returns CDR1 SGHTA and CDR2 FQGNSA. The CDR3 length is 15 residues, termini included. The CDR3 spells CASSLVGTGANVLPF.

As concerns this clonotype: Mismatch with germline at one junction end may stem from a read error. This chain connects TRBV7-2 to TRBJ2-5; 11 positions match TRBD2. CDR1 is SGHTA and CDR2 is FQGNSA in the germline V gene. The CDR3 is 17 residues long. CDR3: CASGLGVAGGPVEPQYF. CDR3 sequence (DNA): TGTGCCAGCGGCTTAGGGGTAGCGGGAGGGCCCGTTGAGCCCCAGTACTTC.

The sample holds many counts of this clonotype. The J gene is TRBJ2-5, the V gene TRBV20-1, with D uncertain. In germline, CDR1 is DFQATT, CDR2 SNEGSKA (reference sequence). The CDR3 sequence is 13 residues long. V lost 2 bases and J lost 4, with 11 bases in between. The CDR3 sequence is CSARQLLVETQYF. The CDR3 bases are TGCAGTGCTAGACAGCTCCTCGTAGAGACCCAGTACTTC.

As for this clonotype: This may be a read error, as it is one base from a much larger clone. Because the CDR3 is missing its conserved closing phenylalanine or tryptophan, this is likely a read error. V is TRBV27 and J is TRBJ1-2, with 7 positions matching TRBD1. In germline, CDR1 is MNHEY, CDR2 SMNVEV (reference sequence). The CDR3 sequence is 16 residues long. The V segment lost 0 bases and the J segment 4 bases; nucleotides outside the gene matches: 8. The CDR3 DNA sequence: TGTGCCAGCAGTTTATCGGGAACAGGGGATCTCTATGGCTACACCGTC. Its protein is CASSLSGTGDLYGYTV.

A note on this clonotype: This may arise from a read error, as a much more abundant clone is one base away. This chain joins TRBV20-1 and TRBJ1-3; D gene uncertain. This CDR3 comprises 14 residues. Per the germline V gene, CDR1 is DFQATT and CDR2 is SNEGSKA (reference sequence). CDR3 coding DNA: TGCAGTGCCACCCGTGGACTCTCTGGAACCACCATATATTTT. It translates to CSATRGLSGTTIYF.

This clonotype was detected many times. The chain joins TRBV7-9 to TRBJ2-6, with 9 bases lining up with TRBD1. In germline, CDR1 is SEHNR, CDR2 FQNEAQ (reference sequence). The CDR3 sequence is 17 residues long. Trimming at V came to 4 bases and at J to 3 bases, leaving 7 bases not matched to a gene. The CDR3 spells CASSSKTGGYGANVLTF. CDR3 nucleotides: TGTGCCAGCAGCTCAAAGACAGGGGGTTATGGGGCCAACGTCCTGACTTTC.

This clonotype has a count of ten or more. This sequence joins TRBV20-1 and TRBJ2-3; 11 positions agree with TRBD2. The CDR3 consists of 14 residues. CDR1 and CDR2 (germline): DFQATT, SNEGSKA (reference sequence). The junction had 4 bases not matched to a gene; V was cut back by 6 bases and J by 2 bases. In DNA, the CDR3 is TGCAGTGCCGTAGCGGGGGGGTTCACAGATACGCAGTATTTT. The encoded protein is CSAVAGGFTDTQYF.

In this sample, this clonotype turned up many times. The chain couples TRBV20-1 to TRBJ2-7, with 8 bases aligning to TRBD2. The junction had 6 bases not matched to a gene; V was cut back by 3 bases and J by 2 bases. Germline assignment: CDR1 DFQATT and CDR2 SNEGSKA (reference sequence). The CDR3 loop spans 14 amino acids. CDR3 DNA sequence: TGCAGTGCTAGGCGACGGGAGGGGACCTACGAGCAGTACTTC. It translates to CSARRREGTYEQYF.

This clonotype came up many times. The rearrangement links TRBV4-1 to TRBJ2-3; D is unresolved. This CDR3 region has 15 residues. The germline V gene encodes CDR1 MGHRA and CDR2 YSYEKL. V lost 2 bases and J 2 bases, leaving 11 bases between the germline ends. This CDR3 reads CASSQTNLITDTQYF. CDR3 nucleotide sequence: TGCGCCAGCAGCCAAACAAATCTCATCACAGATACGCAGTATTTT.

This chain uses TRBV14 with TRBJ1-4; D is unresolved. Looked up from germline, CDR1 is SGHDN and CDR2 is FVKESK. The V end lost 5 bases, the J end lost 5 bases, and 18 bases lay between the germline ends. CDR3 size: 16 residues. The CDR3 DNA reads as TGTGCCAGCAGCAGGACTAGCGGGCCCTACAATGAAAAACTGTTTTTT. Protein product: CASSRTSGPYNEKLFF.